This TCR beta chain is from a study of T cells in tuberculosis. Study as a whole: The T cells targeted glucose monomycolate, a mycobacterial lipid, via CD1B.

After thawing and overnight rest, PBMC were stained with GMM-loaded CD1B tetramer, viability dye and anti-CD3 for sorting. The CD1B tetramers carried C32 glucose monomycolate purified from Rhodococcus equi. Chain pairing is unknown; alpha and beta were sequenced separately. Sequencing was performed with immunoSEQ multiplex PCR; in TCRdb, only in-frame clones are kept and a portion is missing. The sample lists 85,000 to 100,000 clones; around 90% were seen once. Germline-derived CDR1 and CDR2 are SGHTA and FQGNSA. V was trimmed by 5 bases and J by 7 bases, leaving 12 bases between them. This CDR3 has 13 amino acids.

The source is an adult woman with latent tuberculosis. The gene calls are TRBV7-2 and TRBJ1-5; D remains ambiguous. The specimen was CD1b-GMM tetramer-negative cells sorted from PBMCs. CDR3 region: CASSRRLNQPQHF. CDR3 DNA sequence: TGTGCCAGCAGCAGGCGGCTGAACCAGCCCCAGCATTTT.